The TCR beta chain under discussion was sequenced for a study of T cells in Graves' hyperthyroidism and ophthalmopathy. Findings and caveats of the study: Ophthalmopathy was model-predicted a median about 6 months pre-onset.

This CDR3 has 13 amino acids. The V gene's germline CDR1 is SGHAT and CDR2 FQDESV (reference sequence). The junction had 3 bases not matched to a gene; V was cut back by 2 bases and J by 6 bases. From roughly 10 ml of fresh peripheral blood, PBMCs were isolated. This clonotype was counted at least ten times. Its cognate antigen is unknown. Researchers took RNA transcripts and amplified the TCR beta CDR3 regions from them. HTBI primers drove first-round RT-PCR of the TCR CDR3. Using its own MiXCR run on the multiplex PCR reads, TCRdb lists one record per CDR3 protein. The sample contains 500,000 or so distinct CDR3 sequences, more than 15% of which appear only once.

The sample consisted of blood. This receptor was identified in a woman aged 30 to 39 with Graves' ophthalmopathy. This chain uses TRBV11-1 with TRBJ1-1, with 7 bases matching TRBD1. The CDR3 coding sequence is TGTGCCAGCAGCTTAAGAGGACAGGCTGAAGCTTTCTTT. It is translated as CASSLRGQAEAFF.